This T cell receptor beta chain comes out of a study of T cell responses to AZD1222 COVID-19 vaccine. Broader study findings: Vaccine-related CD4 TCRs covered spike, predominating at 160-218 and 743-854. Females outnumbered males among donors, who were mostly white British; clonal diversity was possibly underestimated. Nearly half of the spike-specific TCRs reportedly recognize variant regions that carry no mutations. At baseline, just five to seven AZD1222 recipients tested seropositive.

On this clone itself: Its cognate antigen is unknown.

Some clones are missing from TCRdb's copy, which holds only in-frame ones; the method was immunoSEQ multiplex PCR. The sample comprises about 99,000 clones, roughly 93% of which are singletons, and 5% rests with the top ten. In germline, CDR1 is MNHEY, CDR2 SMNVEV (reference sequence). Trimming cost V 5 bases and J 4 bases; bases outside gene matches: 11. This CDR3 spans 16 amino acids. The specimen comprised peripheral blood, sampled on day 0 of AZD1222 vaccination. V and J are TRBV27 and TRBJ2-5; 9 nucleotides line up with TRBD2. The source of this sequence is an adult in good health. The CDR3 spells CASSPGSGRWRETQYF. The CDR3 coding sequence is TGTGCCAGCAGTCCCGGTAGCGGGAGATGGCGAGAGACCCAGTACTTC.